This T cell receptor beta chain was obtained from a study of cytomegalovirus exposure and HLA in healthy donors. About this clone: Its antigen is not identified. Other DNA sequences in the same sample also yield this CDR3.

Primers for the PCR totalled 60 Vbeta and 13 Jbeta. In the authors' methods: The count from a later analysis was 70 million to 85 million unique TCR beta chains, some 12 million of them shared. Profiling relied on immunoSEQ multiplex PCR, and the TCRdb table lists in-frame clones only, not all of them. That table is the source of V, J and clone size, and D and trimming were worked out from the DNA. The sample has approximately 40,000 clones, approximately 66% seen once; the top ten hold around 18%. Overall study results and limits: Analysis was carried out at a later point, and it linked a missense DCLRE1C variant to TCR beta V- and J-gene trimming. Cytomegalovirus-associated TCR beta chains were listed, numbering 150 to 200.

Trimming stripped 3 bases from V and 4 bases from J, with 7 bases between. Looked up from germline, CDR1 is MDHEN and CDR2 is SYDVKM. This CDR3 has 13 amino acids. Healthy bone marrow donors formed the donor group. The chain employs TRBV28 and TRBJ1-5; D not resolved. What was sequenced was PBMCs. The receptor was derived from a man in his forties or fifties in good health and CMV-seropositive. DNA of the CDR3: TGTGCCAGCAGTTTCACAGCTAATCAGCCCCAGCATTTT. This gives the protein CASSFTANQPQHF.